The present T cell receptor beta chain was sequenced within a study of T cell responses to AZD1222 COVID-19 vaccine. As for the study in general: Second doses at about 4 or about 12 weeks were pooled. General study results and limits: Seropositive status at baseline applied to only five or six AZD1222 recipients. Most donors were white British, females outnumbered males, and clonal diversity was possibly underestimated.

The CDR3 is made up of 17 amino acids. The germline V gene has CDR1 MGHRA and CDR2 YSYEKL. Trimming removed 0 bases at V and 2 bases at J, with 14 bases between. Sequencing used immunoSEQ multiplex PCR; TCRdb keeps in-frame clones, though not all of them. Among roughly 130,000 clones, roughly 90% were seen once, and the ten largest hold under 1.5%. Notes on this clone: Its target is not known.

V and J are TRBV4-1 and TRBJ1-3; possibly TRBD1 for D (5 bases). The sample consisted of peripheral blood, taken on day 0 of AZD1222 vaccination. The clonotype comes from an adult in good health. CDR3 residues: CASSQDFTWGAGNTIYF. In DNA, the CDR3 is TGCGCCAGCAGCCAAGATTTCACCTGGGGCGCTGGAAACACCATATATTTT.